Listed here are 26 T cell receptor beta chains from one sample, sequenced in a study of identical twins (dated by TCRdb to the mid-2010s). Library preparation used 5' RACE. The data were produced on an Illumina HiSeq 2000. The public reads were reanalyzed by TCRdb: fastp trimming at Q25, MiXCR alignment, in-frame beta chains only. When rows share a CDR3 protein, they turn into one entry using the most common DNA and genes. The sample contains hundreds of thousands of distinct CDR3 sequences, roughly 18% of them found a single time. The top ten hold 10% to 15% of the sample. These same data were also listed under a study on T cells expressing NK-cell markers.

The sample comprised PBMCs. These receptors all stem from a woman between 18 and 30 years old in good health.

This clonotype appeared many times. The chain employs TRBV20-1 and TRBJ2-7; D is possibly TRBD2 (6 bases). The CDR3 is 13 residues long. Per the germline V gene, CDR1 is DFQATT and CDR2 is SNEGSKA (reference sequence). Trimming removed 4 bases from V and 3 bases from J, with 13 bases in between. The CDR3 protein is CSAKASALYEQYF. DNA of the CDR3: TGCAGTGCTAAGGCTAGCGCCCTCTACGAGCAGTACTTC.

The sample holds a few counts of this clonotype. The V gene is TRBV9, the J gene TRBJ2-1, with no clear D. Per germline, CDR1 SGDLS and CDR2 YYNGEE. The germline V and J ends were trimmed by 4 bases and 2 bases, with 13 bases remaining between them. The CDR3 consists of 15 residues. CDR3 coding DNA: TGTGCCAGCAGCCCTTGGACGGAGCCCTACAATGAGCAGTTCTTC. Translation gives CASSPWTEPYNEQFF.

This clonotype showed up just a few times. The J gene is TRBJ2-7, the V gene TRBV20-1, with D uncertain. Trimming pared 2 bases from V and 6 bases from J, leaving 8 bases between. CDR3 size: 11 residues. Looked up from germline, CDR1 is DFQATT and CDR2 is SNEGSKA (reference sequence). The CDR3 sequence: CSARFGREQYF. In DNA form, the CDR3 reads TGCAGTGCTAGATTTGGGCGCGAGCAGTACTTC.

At least ten counts were recorded for this clonotype. The chain employs TRBV6-1 and TRBJ1-5; D unresolved. This CDR3 comprises 13 residues. The ends were cut back, 0 bases at V and 7 bases at J, with 7 bases in the middle. The V gene's germline CDR1 is MNHNS and CDR2 SASEGT. The CDR3 here is CASSEANIQPQHF. The CDR3 nucleotides read TGTGCCAGCAGTGAAGCGAACATCCAGCCCCAGCATTTT.

In the case of this clonotype: Mismatch with germline at one junction end may stem from a read error. The V gene is TRBV20-1, the J gene TRBJ1-3; a possible D gene is TRBD1 (6 bases). The germline V gene has CDR1 DFQATT and CDR2 SNEGSKA (reference sequence). This CDR3 has 13 amino acids. CDR3 nucleotides: TGCAATGCTAGGGGGGACGGTAGAAACACCATATATTTT. Encoded protein: CNARGDGRNTIYF.

There are many counts of this clonotype. The rearrangement uses TRBV6-5 and TRBJ1-2; D call uncertain. The ends were cut back, 4 bases at V and 6 bases at J, with 6 bases in the middle. CDR3 length: 11 residues. Germline values: CDR1 MNHEY, CDR2 SVGAGI. DNA for the CDR3: TGTGCCAGCAGTTCCGGACATGGCTACACCTTC. Translating it yields CASSSGHGYTF.

This clonotype was counted a few times. The chain couples TRBV29-1 to TRBJ2-5; 8 bases are shared with TRBD2. The V gene's germline CDR1 is SQVTM and CDR2 ANQGSEA. CDR3 length: 13 amino acids. V was pared by 6 bases and J by 5 bases, with 8 bases of the junction left unmatched. CDR3 sequence: CSVIGTRHETQYF. As DNA, the CDR3 is TGCAGCGTGATCGGGACTAGACATGAGACCCAGTACTTC.

This clonotype appeared a few times. The chain joins TRBV12-3 or TRBV12-4 to TRBJ2-2, with D perhaps matching TRBD2 (6 bases). V lost 4 bases and J lost 4, with 7 bases in between. The CDR3 extends over 13 amino acids. The CDR3 DNA is TGTGCCAGCAGTTGGACTACCACCGGGGAGCTGTTTTTT. Its translation: CASSWTTTGELFF.

This clonotype was counted a single time. This CDR3 is CASSGKGLAGINEQFF. In DNA form, the CDR3 reads TGTGCCAGCAGCGGGAAGGGACTAGCGGGTATCAATGAGCAGTTCTTC. The chain couples TRBV11-2 to TRBJ2-1, with 12 nucleotides matching TRBD2. Germline V gene data show CDR1 as SGHAT and CDR2 as FQNNGV. Unmatched junction bases numbered 8, after V lost 5 bases and J lost 6 bases. The CDR3 loop spans 16 amino acids.

This chain connects TRBV7-2 to TRBJ2-1, with a weak D call TRBD2 (6 bases). The CDR3 sequence is 16 residues long. V was cut by 1 base and J by 4 bases, with 14 bases left in between. Germline V gene data show CDR1 as SGHTA and CDR2 as FQGNSA. Written as DNA, the CDR3 is TGTGCCAGCAGCTTAGGGAGCGGGCTAACGTACAATGAGCAGTTCTTC. It specifies CASSLGSGLTYNEQFF.

This clonotype was observed a handful of times. The J gene is TRBJ2-1, the V gene TRBV6-2 or TRBV6-3; 8 bases match TRBD1. V dropped 6 bases and J dropped 7; count of bases not matched to a gene: 5. Looked up from germline, CDR1 is MNHEY and CDR2 is SVGEGT. CDR3 size: 13 residues. The CDR3 here is CASRRTGKNEQFF. The CDR3 DNA reads TGTGCCAGCAGACGGACAGGGAAAAATGAGCAGTTCTTC.

CDR3 nucleotide sequence: TGTGCCAGCACCTGGACGGATCCTAGGAGAGAGACCCAGTACTTC. As protein: CASTWTDPRRETQYF. The rearrangement links TRBV6-1 to TRBJ2-5; D gene uncertain. V lost 7 bases, J lost 4 bases, and 19 bases lay in between. The CDR3 sequence is 15 residues long. Germline CDR1 MNHNS, CDR2 SASEGT.

The chain combines TRBV5-1 with TRBJ2-3; 7 nucleotides align to TRBD2. The CDR3 sequence is 14 residues long. J gave up 6 bases and V 7 bases, and 11 bases lay outside the gene matches. Germline V CDR1 and CDR2: SGHRS, YFSETQ. The CDR3 sequence: CASLQGGREDTQYF. The CDR3 bases are TGCGCCAGCCTTCAGGGAGGGCGGGAGGATACGCAGTATTTT.

The chain carries TRBV18 and TRBJ2-1, with TRBD2 identical over 7 bases. Germline V gives CDR1 KGHSH, CDR2 LQKENI. V lost 6 bases and J lost 6; bases outside the gene matches: 5. This CDR3 spans 13 amino acids. CDR3 bases: TGTGCCAGCTCGGGGACTAACTTCAATGAGCAGTTCTTC. As protein: CASSGTNFNEQFF.

The genes are TRBV10-3 and TRBJ2-1; D is perhaps TRBD2 (5 bases). The CDR3 length is 13 residues. Germline V gene lookup returns CDR1 ENHRY and CDR2 SYGVKD. Trimming took off 6 bases at V and 8 bases at J, with 14 bases between the two ends. This CDR3 is CAIRDHPRDEQFF. The DNA for the CDR3 is TGTGCCATCAGGGACCATCCGAGGGATGAGCAGTTCTTC.

Only a few counts were recorded for this clonotype. The chain has TRBV12-3 or TRBV12-4 and TRBJ2-7; 9 bases line up with TRBD1. V lost 6 bases to trimming and J lost 6 bases; unmatched junction nucleotides: 9. The CDR3 sequence is 14 residues long. This chain's CDR3 is CASSQGQGSTEQYF. CDR3 bases: TGTGCCAGCAGCCAGGGACAGGGAAGTACCGAGCAGTACTTC.

The V call is TRBV6-1, the J call TRBJ2-3; D is unclear. The V end was cut by 6 bases, the J end by 0 bases, with 13 bases between. The CDR3 loop spans 15 amino acids. CDR1 and CDR2 from the germline V gene are MNHNS and SASEGT. The CDR3 sequence is CASRDGSASTDTQYF. The CDR3 region has the DNA TGTGCCAGCAGGGATGGCTCCGCTAGCACAGATACGCAGTATTTT.

The chain recombines TRBV3-1 with TRBJ2-3, with 9 nucleotides matching TRBD2. The CDR3 loop spans 17 amino acids. Germline V gives CDR1 LGHDT, CDR2 YNNKEL (reference sequence). The V gene end was trimmed by 1 base and the J gene end by 8 bases; junction bases not matched to a gene: 13. As DNA, the CDR3 is TGTGCCAGCAGCCAAGGACCTAGCGGGGCCCCCGCCCGTACGCAGTATTTT. Translating it yields CASSQGPSGAPARTQYF.

This clonotype was counted a few times. The chain recombines TRBV20-1 with TRBJ1-3; tentative D call: TRBD1 (5 bases). CDR1 and CDR2 from the germline V gene are DFQATT and SNEGSKA (reference sequence). The CDR3 covers 15 residues. V lost 3 bases and J 0 bases, leaving 12 bases between the germline ends. In DNA, the CDR3 is TGCAGTGCTAGCGGCGGGGGGAGCTCTGGAAACACCATATATTTT. It yields the protein CSASGGGSSGNTIYF.

On this clonotype itself: Relative to the germline gene, one junction end is altered; a read error may explain this. The V call is TRBV28, the J call TRBJ2-7; no reliable D call. Per the germline V gene, CDR1 is MDHEN and CDR2 is SYDVKM. The CDR3 loop spans 13 amino acids. The CDR3 spells CASSPLGAISCVF. The CDR3, as DNA: TGTGCCAGCAGTCCCCTCGGCGCAATAAGTTGTGTCTTC.

There are a few counts of this clonotype. V usage is TRBV27 and J usage is TRBJ2-2; 10 nucleotides align to TRBD1. J gave up 3 bases and V 5 bases, and 6 bases lay outside the gene matches. CDR1 is MNHEY, CDR2 SMNVEV, per germline (reference sequence). The CDR3 has 16 residues. The CDR3 spells CASSKRGTGDTGELFF. The CDR3 nucleotides read TGTGCCAGCAGTAAACGCGGGACAGGGGACACCGGGGAGCTGTTTTTT.

This clonotype was seen many times. This chain links TRBV5-1 with TRBJ2-5; the D gene is possibly TRBD2 (5 bases). Germline CDR1 and CDR2: SGHRS and YFSETQ. V gave up 4 bases and J gave up 5 bases, with 9 bases separating them. The CDR3 is made up of 12 amino acids. CDR3 bases: TGCGCCAGCAGCAAGGACTGGGAGACCCAGTACTTC. Protein sequence: CASSKDWETQYF.

The J gene is TRBJ2-3, the V gene TRBV7-9; D is perhaps TRBD1 (5 bases). V dropped 5 bases and J dropped 0 bases, with 12 bases sitting between them. The CDR3 has 15 residues. In germline, CDR1 is SEHNR, CDR2 FQNEAQ (reference sequence). CDR3 nucleotide sequence: TGTGCCAGCAGCGGCATTGGGGCTAGCACAGATACGCAGTATTTT. Translated: CASSGIGASTDTQYF.

This clonotype was seen ten or more times. V gene TRBV7-2 combines with J gene TRBJ2-1, with 7 bases that match TRBD2. Germline-derived CDR1 and CDR2 are SGHTA and FQGNSA. Unmatched junction bases numbered 5, after V lost 7 bases and J lost 2 bases. CDR3 length: 14 amino acids. In nucleotides, the CDR3 is TGTGCCAGCACCCCGGGACTAACCTACAATGAGCAGTTCTTC. Translating gives CASTPGLTYNEQFF.

Many counts were recorded for this clonotype. The J gene is TRBJ2-7, the V gene TRBV10-2; D remains unclear. This CDR3 comprises 16 residues. CDR1 is WSHSY, CDR2 SAAADI, per germline. V shed 0 bases and J shed 4 bases, with 16 bases lying between them. CDR3: CASSESRPNLGYEQYF. DNA for the CDR3: TGCGCCAGCAGTGAGTCGAGGCCCAACTTGGGGTACGAGCAGTACTTC.

This clonotype was seen a handful of times. V is TRBV29-1 and J is TRBJ2-7, with D perhaps being TRBD1 or TRBD2 (5 bases each). Trimming stripped 4 bases from V and 5 bases from J, with 9 bases between. From germline, CDR1 is SQVTM and CDR2 ANQGSEA. This CDR3 is 11 amino acids long. The CDR3 coding sequence is TGCAGCGTTGGGGACGCAAACGAGCAGTACTTC. Translated: CSVGDANEQYF.